This entry describes one T cell receptor (beta chain). The length of the CDR3 is 15 residues. Germline assignment: CDR1 SNHLY and CDR2 FYNNEI. V shed 7 bases and J shed 3 bases, with 19 bases lying between them. This entry is derived from a study of control samples from healthy donors and cancer patients. Method: immunoSEQ multiplex PCR; TCRdb's copy keeps in-frame clones and lacks some. The sample has some 190,000 clones; 90% to 95% are singletons. The sequence was collected from a man under 40 in good health. Material for sequencing was blood. This chain uses TRBV2 with TRBJ2-7; the D call may be TRBD1 or TRBD2 (6 bases each). CDR3 sequence: CASKGRAGGVYEQYF. DNA of the CDR3: TGTGCCAGCAAGGGCCGGGCCGGGGGCGTCTACGAGCAGTACTTC.